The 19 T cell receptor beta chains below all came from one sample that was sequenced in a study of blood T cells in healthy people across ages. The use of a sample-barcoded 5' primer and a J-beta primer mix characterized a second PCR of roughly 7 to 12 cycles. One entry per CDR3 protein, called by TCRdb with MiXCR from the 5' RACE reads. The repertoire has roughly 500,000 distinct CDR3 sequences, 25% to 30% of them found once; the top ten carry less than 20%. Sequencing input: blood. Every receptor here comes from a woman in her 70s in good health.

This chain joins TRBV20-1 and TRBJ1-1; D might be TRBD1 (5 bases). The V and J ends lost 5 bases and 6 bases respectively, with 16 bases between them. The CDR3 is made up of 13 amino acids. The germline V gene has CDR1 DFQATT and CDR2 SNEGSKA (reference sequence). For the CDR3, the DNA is TGCAGTGCTGCCCGGGGGGGGATTTCTGAAGCTTTCTTT. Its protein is CSAARGGISEAFF.

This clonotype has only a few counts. The CDR3 sequence is CASSLTGSVADTQYF. The CDR3, as DNA: TGCGCCAGCAGCTTGACCGGTTCGGTGGCGGATACGCAGTATTTT. The chain links TRBV5-1 to TRBJ2-3; unclear D gene. The CDR3 runs 15 residues. The germline V and J ends were trimmed by 1 base and 6 bases, with 15 bases remaining between them. Germline CDR1 reads SGHRS; CDR2 reads YFSETQ.

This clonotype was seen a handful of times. CDR3 sequence reads: CASLRGGSTDTQYF. The CDR3 region has the DNA TGCGCCAGCCTGAGGGGGGGGAGCACAGATACGCAGTATTTT. V usage is TRBV5-1 and J usage is TRBJ2-3; D might be TRBD2 (7 bases). The germline V and J ends were trimmed by 7 bases and 0 bases, with 12 bases remaining between them. Looked up from germline, CDR1 is SGHRS and CDR2 is YFSETQ. The CDR3 is made up of 14 amino acids.

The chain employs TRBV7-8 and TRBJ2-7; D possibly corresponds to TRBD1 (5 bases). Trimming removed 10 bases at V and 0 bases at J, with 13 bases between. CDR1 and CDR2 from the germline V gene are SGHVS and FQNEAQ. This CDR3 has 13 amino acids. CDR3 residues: CAISRQSSYEQYF. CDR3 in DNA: TGTGCCATCTCAAGACAGAGCTCCTACGAGCAGTACTTC.

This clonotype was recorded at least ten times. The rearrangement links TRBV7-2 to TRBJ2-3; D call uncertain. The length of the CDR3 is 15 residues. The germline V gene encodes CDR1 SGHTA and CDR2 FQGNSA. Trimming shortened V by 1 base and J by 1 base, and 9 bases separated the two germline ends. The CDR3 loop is CASSLVGSGTDTQYF. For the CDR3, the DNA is TGTGCCAGCAGCTTAGTTGGGTCTGGCACAGATACGCAGTATTTT.

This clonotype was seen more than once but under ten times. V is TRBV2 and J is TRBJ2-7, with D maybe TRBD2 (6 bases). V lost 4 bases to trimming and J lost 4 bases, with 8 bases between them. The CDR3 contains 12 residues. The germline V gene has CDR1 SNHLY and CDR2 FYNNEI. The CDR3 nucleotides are TGTGCCAGCAGTGCGACTAGTTACGAGCAGTACTTC. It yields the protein CASSATSYEQYF.

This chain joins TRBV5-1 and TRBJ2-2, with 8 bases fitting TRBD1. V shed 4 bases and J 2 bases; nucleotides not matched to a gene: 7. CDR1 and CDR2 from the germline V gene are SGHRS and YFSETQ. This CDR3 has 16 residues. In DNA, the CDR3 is TGCGCCAGCAGCATCGCCGGGACAGGAAACACCGGGGAGCTGTTTTTT. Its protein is CASSIAGTGNTGELFF.

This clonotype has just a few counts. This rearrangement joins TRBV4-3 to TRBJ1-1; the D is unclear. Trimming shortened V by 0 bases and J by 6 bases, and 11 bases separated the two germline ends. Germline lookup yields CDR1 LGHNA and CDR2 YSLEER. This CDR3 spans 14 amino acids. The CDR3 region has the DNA TGCGCCAGCAGCCAAGATTTAATAGTCGCTGAAGCTTTCTTT. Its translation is CASSQDLIVAEAFF.

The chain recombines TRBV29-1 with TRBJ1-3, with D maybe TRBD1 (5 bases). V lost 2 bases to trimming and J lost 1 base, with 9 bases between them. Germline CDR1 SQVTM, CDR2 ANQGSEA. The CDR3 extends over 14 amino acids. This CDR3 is CSVESAGSGNTIYF. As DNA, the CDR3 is TGCAGCGTTGAATCGGCAGGGTCTGGAAACACCATATATTTT. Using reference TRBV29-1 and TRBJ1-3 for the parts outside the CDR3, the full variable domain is SAVISQKPSRDICQRGTSLTIQCQVDSQVTMMFWYRQQPGQSLTLIATANQGSEATYESGFVIDKFPISRPNLTFSTLTVSNMSPEDSSIYLCSVESAGSGNTIYFGEGSWLTVV.

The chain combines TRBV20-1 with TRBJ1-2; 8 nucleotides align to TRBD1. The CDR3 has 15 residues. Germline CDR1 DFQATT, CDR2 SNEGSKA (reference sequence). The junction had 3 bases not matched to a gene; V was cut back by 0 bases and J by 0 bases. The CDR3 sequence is CSARETGVSNYGYTF. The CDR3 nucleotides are TGCAGTGCTAGAGAGACAGGGGTTTCTAACTATGGCTACACCTTC.

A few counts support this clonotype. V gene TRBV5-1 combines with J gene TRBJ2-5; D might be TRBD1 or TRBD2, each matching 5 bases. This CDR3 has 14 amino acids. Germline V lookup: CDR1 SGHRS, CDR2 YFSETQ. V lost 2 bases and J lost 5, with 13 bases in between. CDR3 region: CASSFGGVFETQYF. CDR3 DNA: TGCGCCAGCAGCTTTGGGGGAGTTTTCGAGACCCAGTACTTC.

CDR3 sequence (DNA): TGTGCCAGCAGCTCATCCTCGGGACAAAAGAGGGAAAAACTGTTTTTT. It is translated as CASSSSSGQKREKLFF. The V call is TRBV7-9, the J call TRBJ1-4; possibly TRBD1 for D (6 bases). The CDR3 is 16 amino acids. Germline V gives CDR1 SEHNR, CDR2 FQNEAQ (reference sequence). V was cut by 4 bases and J by 8 bases, with 20 bases left in between. Complete variable domain (other parts from reference TRBV7-9 and TRBJ1-4): DTGVSQNPRHKITKRGQNVTFRCDPISEHNRLYWYRQTLGQGPEFLTYFQNEAQLEKSRLLSDRFSAERPKGSFSTLEIQRTEQGDSAMYLCASSSSSGQKREKLFFGSGTQLSVL.

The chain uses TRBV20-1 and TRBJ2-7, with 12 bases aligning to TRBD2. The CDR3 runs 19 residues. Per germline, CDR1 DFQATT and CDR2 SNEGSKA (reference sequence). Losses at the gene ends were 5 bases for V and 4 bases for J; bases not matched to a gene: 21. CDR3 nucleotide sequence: TGCAGTGCTCGAAAGCCCGGGGGGCTAGCGGGGGGGCTAGGTTACGAGCAGTACTTC. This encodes CSARKPGGLAGGLGYEQYF.

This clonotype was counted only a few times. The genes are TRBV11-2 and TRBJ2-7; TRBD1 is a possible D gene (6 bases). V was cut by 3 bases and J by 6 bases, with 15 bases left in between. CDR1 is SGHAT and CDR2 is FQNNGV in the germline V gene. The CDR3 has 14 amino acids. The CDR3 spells CASSLGRGRREQYF. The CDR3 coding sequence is TGTGCCAGCAGCTTGGGCAGGGGTAGGCGCGAGCAGTACTTC.

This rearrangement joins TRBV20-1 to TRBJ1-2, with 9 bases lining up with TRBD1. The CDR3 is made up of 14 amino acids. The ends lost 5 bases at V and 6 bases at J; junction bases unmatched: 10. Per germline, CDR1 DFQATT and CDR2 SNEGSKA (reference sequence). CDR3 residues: CSASSGTGRNGYTF. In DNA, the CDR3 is TGCAGTGCTTCGTCCGGGACAGGGAGGAATGGCTACACCTTC.

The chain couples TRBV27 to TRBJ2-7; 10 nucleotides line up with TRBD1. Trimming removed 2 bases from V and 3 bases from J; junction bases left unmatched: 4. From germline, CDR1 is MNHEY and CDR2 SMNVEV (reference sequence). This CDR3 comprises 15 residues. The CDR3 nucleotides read TGTGCCAGCAGTTTAAGACGGGACAGGGGCTACGAGCAGTACTTC. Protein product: CASSLRRDRGYEQYF.

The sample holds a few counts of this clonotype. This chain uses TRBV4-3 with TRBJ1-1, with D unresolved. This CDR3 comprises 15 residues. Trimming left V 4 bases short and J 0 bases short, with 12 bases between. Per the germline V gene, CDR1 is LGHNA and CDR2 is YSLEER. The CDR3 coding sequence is TGCGCCAGCAGCCCAGGTCAAAGCATGAACACTGAAGCTTTCTTT. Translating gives CASSPGQSMNTEAFF.

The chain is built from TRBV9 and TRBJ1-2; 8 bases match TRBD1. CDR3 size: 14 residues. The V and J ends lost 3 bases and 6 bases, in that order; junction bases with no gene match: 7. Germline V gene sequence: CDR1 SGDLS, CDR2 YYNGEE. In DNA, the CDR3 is TGTGCCAGCAGCGGGGGGACAGGAGTAAATGGCTACACCTTC. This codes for CASSGGTGVNGYTF. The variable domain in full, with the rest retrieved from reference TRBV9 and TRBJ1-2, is DSGVTQTPKHLITATGQRVTLRCSPRSGDLSVYWYQQSLDQGLQFLIQYYNGEERAKGNILERFSAQQFPDLHSELNLSSLELGDSALYFCASSGGTGVNGYTFGSGTRLTVV.

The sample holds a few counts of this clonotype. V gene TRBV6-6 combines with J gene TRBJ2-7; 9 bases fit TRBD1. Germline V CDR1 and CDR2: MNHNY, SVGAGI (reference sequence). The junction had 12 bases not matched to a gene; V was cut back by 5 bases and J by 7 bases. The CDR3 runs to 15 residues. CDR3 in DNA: TGTGCCAGCAGTGTACCGGGACAGGGTGTCTCGGAGCAGTACTTC. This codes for CASSVPGQGVSEQYF.